A selection of T cell receptor beta chains follows, all from one sample in a study of post-analysis software for immune sequencing data. TCRdb reprocessed the PCR reads with MiXCR, giving one entry per CDR3 protein. This sample has 700,000 to 900,000 distinct CDR3 sequences, with under 60% found just once. Sample: blood. These receptors were obtained from a girl aged 5 to 17 with multiple sclerosis. Each CDR3 is given with its conserved first and last residue. Each record gives: CDR3 protein, CDR3 DNA, clone size, V gene, D gene, J gene. The D gene is left open where the match is weak. Rows may omit the clone size; those that give it use once, few, many or a size class.

CDR3: CVSSSARGGYTF; DNA: TGTGTCAGCAGTAGCGCCCGGGGCGGCTACACCTTC; size: few; V: TRBV28; D: .; J: TRBJ1-2
CDR3: CASSFPREMSVYEQYF; DNA: TGTGCCAGCAGCTTTCCCCGGGAAATGTCGGTCTACGAGCAGTACTTC; size: .; V: TRBV7-3; D: .; J: TRBJ2-7
CDR3: CVGLAGDGEQFF; DNA: TGTGTAGGCCTAGCGGGAGATGGAGAGCAGTTCTTC; size: few; V: TRBV7-8; D: TRBD2; J: TRBJ2-1
CDR3: CASSFRTGSSYNEQFF; DNA: TGTGCCAGCAGTTTCAGGACAGGGAGCTCCTACAATGAGCAGTTCTTC; size: .; V: TRBV12-3/TRBV12-4; D: TRBD1; J: TRBJ2-1
CDR3: CAITPVGFGSGTDTQYF; DNA: TGTGCCATCACCCCCGTGGGCTTCGGGAGTGGCACAGATACGCAGTATTTT; size: few; V: TRBV10-3; D: .; J: TRBJ2-3
CDR3: CATSELGPATGELFF; DNA: TGTGCCACCAGTGAATTGGGCCCGGCAACCGGGGAGCTGTTTTTT; size: .; V: TRBV24-1; D: .; J: TRBJ2-2
CDR3: CTSSPPLAAGETQYF; DNA: TGTACCAGCTCACCACCTTTAGCGGCTGGGGAGACCCAGTACTTC; size: .; V: TRBV18; D: .; J: TRBJ2-5
CDR3: CAGSYGPNNEQFF; DNA: TGCGCCGGCAGCTATGGGCCCAACAATGAGCAGTTCTTC; size: .; V: TRBV5-1; D: .; J: TRBJ2-1
CDR3: CASGSSTWTGILEQYF; DNA: TGTGCTAGTGGTTCCTCAACATGGACAGGGATCCTAGAGCAGTACTTC; size: .; V: TRBV12-5; D: TRBD1; J: TRBJ2-7
CDR3: CSASILAAYNEQFF; DNA: TGCAGTGCTAGTATACTAGCGGCATACAATGAGCAGTTCTTC; size: once; V: TRBV20-1; D: TRBD2; J: TRBJ2-1
CDR3: CAIRDIVRETQYF; DNA: TGTGCCATCCGGGATATAGTGAGGGAGACCCAGTACTTC; size: once; V: TRBV10-3; D: .; J: TRBJ2-5
CDR3: CASMERGKETQYF; DNA: TGTGCCAGCATGGAGAGGGGGAAAGAGACCCAGTACTTC; size: .; V: TRBV6-5; D: .; J: TRBJ2-5
CDR3: CSSREGRDEQYF; DNA: TGTTCGAGCCGGGAGGGCCGGGACGAGCAGTACTTC; size: .; V: TRBV11-2; D: TRBD2; J: TRBJ2-7
CDR3: CASSFLGTAPYEQYF; DNA: TGTGCCAGCAGTTTTCTAGGGACTGCCCCCTACGAGCAGTACTTC; size: .; V: TRBV28; D: .; J: TRBJ2-7
CDR3: CASSQDRHWDIQYF; DNA: TGTGCCAGCAGCCAAGACCGTCACTGGGACATTCAGTACTTC; size: .; V: TRBV14; D: .; J: TRBJ2-4
CDR3: CASSFDPLAGVRNEQFF; DNA: TGCGCCAGCAGTTTCGACCCATTAGCGGGAGTTCGGAATGAGCAGTTCTTC; size: .; V: TRBV5-1; D: TRBD2; J: TRBJ2-1
CDR3: CAISEKGYGYTF; DNA: TGTGCCATCAGTGAAAAGGGCTATGGCTACACCTTC; size: many; V: TRBV10-3; D: .; J: TRBJ1-2
CDR3: CSVEKRTSGRIDTQYF; DNA: TGCAGCGTTGAGAAGAGGACTAGCGGGAGGATAGATACGCAGTATTTT; size: .; V: TRBV29-1; D: TRBD2; J: TRBJ2-3
CDR3: CASSQRVGTERTDTQYF; DNA: TGTGCCAGCAGCCAACGGGTCGGGACAGAACGCACAGATACGCAGTATTTT; size: once; V: TRBV3-1; D: TRBD1; J: TRBJ2-3
CDR3: CASKASGSNEQFF; DNA: TGTGCCAGCAAAGCCAGCGGGAGCAATGAGCAGTTCTTC; size: .; V: TRBV27; D: TRBD2; J: TRBJ2-1
CDR3: CSVGQGAGETQYF; DNA: TGCAGCGTGGGACAGGGGGCAGGGGAGACCCAGTACTTC; size: few; V: TRBV29-1; D: TRBD1; J: TRBJ2-5
CDR3: CSAVTPGGQYF; DNA: TGCAGTGCTGTCACACCAGGCGGGCAGTACTTC; size: few; V: TRBV20-1; D: .; J: TRBJ2-5
CDR3: CASSEQSTSATDTQYF; DNA: TGCGCCAGCAGCGAGCAATCGACTAGCGCGACAGATACGCAGTATTTT; size: few; V: TRBV10-1; D: TRBD2; J: TRBJ2-3
CDR3: CATSRDTWTGANQPQHF; DNA: TGTGCCACCAGCAGAGATACGTGGACAGGGGCGAATCAGCCCCAGCATTTT; size: .; V: TRBV15; D: TRBD1; J: TRBJ1-5
CDR3: CSVSRGPNTEAFF; DNA: TGCAGCGTTAGCAGGGGCCCGAACACTGAAGCTTTCTTT; size: few; V: TRBV29-1; D: .; J: TRBJ1-1
CDR3: CASSLARDSGANVLTF; DNA: TGTGCCAGCAGCTTAGCCAGGGACTCTGGGGCCAACGTCCTGACTTTC; size: few; V: TRBV7-9; D: .; J: TRBJ2-6